The 9 T cell receptor beta chains reported below all come from one sample, sequenced in a study of blood T cell repertoires in COVID-19. Repertoires were generated with immunoSEQ multiplex PCR, while TCRdb's copy carries only in-frame clones and drops some. Altogether 150,000 to 200,000 clones are present, 70% to 90% being singletons, with the ten largest covering about 8.2%. The sequenced sample was peripheral blood. These receptors were collected from a man in his 60s with acute or convalescent COVID-19.

V usage is TRBV7-3 and J usage is TRBJ2-1, with a weak D call TRBD2 (5 bases). Looked up from germline, CDR1 is SGHTA and CDR2 is FQGTGA. The CDR3 is made up of 15 amino acids. V lost 1 base to trimming and J lost 10 bases, with 17 bases between them. The CDR3 DNA sequence: TGTGCCAGCAGCTTAAGGCTAGCCGGCTTCCAAGAGCAGTTCTTC. Residues: CASSLRLAGFQEQFF.

The table lists this clone with a few counts. The V call is TRBV10-1, the J call TRBJ1-1, with 7 bases fitting TRBD1. CDR3 length: 17 amino acids. With 0 bases clipped from V and 5 bases from J, the junction kept 12 bases outside the gene matches. CDR1 and CDR2 (germline): WNHNN, SYGVQD (reference sequence). This CDR3 is CASSESVTGTRRTEAFF. CDR3 DNA sequence: TGCGCCAGCAGTGAGTCGGTGACAGGGACTAGGAGGACTGAAGCTTTCTTT.

This clone was detected a few times. V and J are TRBV4-2 and TRBJ2-3; 11 bases are shared with TRBD2. The CDR3 spans 18 residues. The V and J ends lost 4 bases and 1 base, in that order; junction bases with no gene match: 10. Germline V lookup: CDR1 LGHNA, CDR2 YNFKEQ. Written as DNA, the CDR3 is TGTGCCAGCAGCCTAGAGCTAGCGGGAGGTCGGGGCACAGATACGCAGTATTTT. It yields the protein CASSLELAGGRGTDTQYF.

The rearrangement joins TRBV28 to TRBJ1-2; D remains ambiguous. In germline, CDR1 is MDHEN, CDR2 SYDVKM. Trimming took 10 bases from V and 8 from J, leaving 20 bases between them. This CDR3 has 13 residues. CDR3 residues: CATKVRGSYGYTF. CDR3 in DNA: TGTGCCACCAAGGTCAGAGGATCATACGGCTACACCTTC.

This chain links TRBV28 with TRBJ2-7, with 7 bases fitting TRBD2. The CDR3 contains 15 residues. The V segment lost 6 bases and the J segment 6 bases; nucleotides outside the gene matches: 14. In germline, CDR1 is MDHEN, CDR2 SYDVKM. As DNA, the CDR3 is TGTGCCAGCAGACGGGACTACCCCTTAACCGCCGAGCAGTACTTC. This sequence encodes CASRRDYPLTAEQYF.

Note on this clone: Other DNA sequences within the sample encode an identical CDR3. This chain links TRBV5-1 with TRBJ1-2; D not resolved. The CDR3 is made up of 14 amino acids. V gave up 0 bases and J gave up 8 bases, with 14 bases separating them. Germline loops: CDR1 SGHRS, CDR2 YFSETQ. The CDR3 region has the DNA TGCGCCAGCAGCTTGGCGGACCGGGCGGGGGGCTACACCTTC. Encoded protein: CASSLADRAGGYTF.

This clone has just one count. Written as DNA, the CDR3 is TGCAGCGTCCGGCGGTATACGGGAAACATTCAGTACTTC. It yields the protein CSVRRYTGNIQYF. This chain links TRBV29-1 with TRBJ2-4; D remains unclear. The CDR3 runs to 13 residues. The germline V and J ends were trimmed by 6 bases and 6 bases, with 15 bases remaining between them. Germline values: CDR1 SQVTM, CDR2 ANQGSEA.

J is TRBJ1-1 and V is TRBV10-3; D is undetermined. Trimming stripped 0 bases from V and 10 bases from J, with 12 bases between. This CDR3 contains 13 residues. The germline V gene encodes CDR1 ENHRY and CDR2 SYGVKD. This chain's CDR3 is CAISESEDSRAFF. The DNA for the CDR3 is TGTGCCATCAGTGAGTCGGAGGACTCGAGAGCTTTCTTT.

In this sample, this clone turned up once. V gene TRBV5-4 combines with J gene TRBJ1-1; a weak D match, TRBD1 (6 bases). Germline CDR1 reads SGHNT; CDR2 reads YYREEE (reference sequence). V was clipped by 4 bases and J by 0 bases, with 7 bases between them. This CDR3 has 13 residues. In DNA form, the CDR3 reads TGTGCCAGCAGCCCAGGGGTGAACACTGAAGCTTTCTTT. It specifies CASSPGVNTEAFF.